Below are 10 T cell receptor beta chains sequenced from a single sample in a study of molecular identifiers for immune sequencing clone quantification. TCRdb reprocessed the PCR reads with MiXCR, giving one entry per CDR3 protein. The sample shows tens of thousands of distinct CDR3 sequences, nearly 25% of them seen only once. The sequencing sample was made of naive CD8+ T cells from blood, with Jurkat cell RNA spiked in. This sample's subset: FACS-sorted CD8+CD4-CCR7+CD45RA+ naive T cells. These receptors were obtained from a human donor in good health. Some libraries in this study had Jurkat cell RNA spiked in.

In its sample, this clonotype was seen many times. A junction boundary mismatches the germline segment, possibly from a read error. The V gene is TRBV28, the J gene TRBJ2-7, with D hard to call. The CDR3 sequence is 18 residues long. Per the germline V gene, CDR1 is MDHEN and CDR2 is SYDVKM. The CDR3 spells CASSQRIWIETLSSEQYF. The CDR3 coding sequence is TGTGCCAGCAGTCAAAGAATTTGGATAGAGACCCTATCCTCCGAGCAGTACTTC. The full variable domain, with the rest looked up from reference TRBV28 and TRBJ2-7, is DVKVTQSSRYLVKRTGEKVFLECVQDMDHENMFWYRQDPGLGLRLIYFSYDVKMKEKGDIPEGYSVSREKKERFSLILESASTNQTSMYLCASSQRIWIETLSSEQYFGPGTRLTVT.

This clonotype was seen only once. CDR3 in DNA: TGTGCCAGCAGCGAAGGGACTATAAGTGAGCAGTTCTTC. Its protein is CASSEGTISEQFF. This chain joins TRBV11-3 and TRBJ2-1; 7 bases align to TRBD2. The CDR3 has 13 amino acids. V shed 5 bases, J shed 9 bases, and the junction held 7 bases outside the gene matches. The germline V gene encodes CDR1 SGHNT and CDR2 YENEEA.

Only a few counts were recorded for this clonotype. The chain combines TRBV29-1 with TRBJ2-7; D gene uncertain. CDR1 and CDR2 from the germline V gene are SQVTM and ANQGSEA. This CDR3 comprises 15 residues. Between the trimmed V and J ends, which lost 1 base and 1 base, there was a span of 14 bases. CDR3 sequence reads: CSVEAIYKGSYEQYF. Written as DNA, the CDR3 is TGCAGCGTTGAAGCGATTTACAAGGGTTCCTACGAGCAGTACTTC.

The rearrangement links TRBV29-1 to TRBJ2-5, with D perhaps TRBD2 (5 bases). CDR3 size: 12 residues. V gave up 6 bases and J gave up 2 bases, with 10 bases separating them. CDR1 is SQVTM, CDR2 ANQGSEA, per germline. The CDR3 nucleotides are TGCAGCGTGGGTGGGGAGCAAGAGACCCAGTACTTC. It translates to CSVGGEQETQYF.

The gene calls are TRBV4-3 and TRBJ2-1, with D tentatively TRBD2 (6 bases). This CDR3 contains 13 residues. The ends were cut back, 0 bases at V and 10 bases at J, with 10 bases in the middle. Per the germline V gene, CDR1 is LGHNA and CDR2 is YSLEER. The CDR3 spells CASSQDAGPEQFF. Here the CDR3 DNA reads TGCGCCAGCAGCCAAGATGCGGGGCCCGAGCAGTTCTTC.

The CDR3 protein is CASSHTGQAEAQYF. Here the CDR3 DNA reads TGTGCCAGCAGCCATACCGGACAGGCGGAGGCCCAGTACTTC. This rearrangement joins TRBV11-3 to TRBJ2-5; 7 bases line up with TRBD1. After removal of 5 bases from V and 9 bases from J, the junction contained 12 bases not matched to a gene. Germline-derived CDR1 and CDR2 are SGHNT and YENEEA. The CDR3 extends over 14 amino acids.

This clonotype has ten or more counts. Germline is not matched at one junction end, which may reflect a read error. For the CDR3, the DNA is TGTGCCAGCAGTCAGGGTACTGAAGCTTTCTTT. It encodes CASSQGTEAFF. The chain carries TRBV4-3 and TRBJ1-1; D is possibly TRBD1 (5 bases). The CDR3 contains 11 residues. Germline-derived CDR1 and CDR2 are LGHNA and YSLEER.

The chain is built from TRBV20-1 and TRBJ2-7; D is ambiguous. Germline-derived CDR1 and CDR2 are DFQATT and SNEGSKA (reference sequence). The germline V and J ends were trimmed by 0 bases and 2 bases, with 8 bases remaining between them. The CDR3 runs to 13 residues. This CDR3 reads CSARDLRTYEQYF. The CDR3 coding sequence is TGCAGTGCTAGAGATTTGCGCACCTACGAGCAGTACTTC.

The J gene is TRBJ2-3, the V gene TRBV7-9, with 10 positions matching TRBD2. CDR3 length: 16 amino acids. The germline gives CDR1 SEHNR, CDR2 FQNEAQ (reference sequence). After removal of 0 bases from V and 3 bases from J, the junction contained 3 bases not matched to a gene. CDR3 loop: CASSLALAGDTDTQYF. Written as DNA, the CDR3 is TGTGCCAGCAGCTTAGCGCTAGCGGGAGATACAGATACGCAGTATTTT.

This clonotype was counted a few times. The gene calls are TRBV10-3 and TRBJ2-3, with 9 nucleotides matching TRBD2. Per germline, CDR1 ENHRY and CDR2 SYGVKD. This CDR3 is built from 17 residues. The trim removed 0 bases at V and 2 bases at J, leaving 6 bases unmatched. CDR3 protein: CAISESVLAGFTDTQYF. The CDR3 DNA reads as TGTGCCATCAGTGAGTCGGTTCTAGCGGGATTCACAGATACGCAGTATTTT.